The 12 T cell receptor beta chains given below trace back to one sample, sequenced in a study of blood T cells in healthy people across ages. The use of a sample-barcoded 5' primer and a J-beta primer mix characterized a second PCR of roughly 6 to 11 cycles. TCRdb reprocessed the 5' RACE reads via MiXCR and lists one record per CDR3 protein. The sample yields hundreds of thousands of distinct CDR3 sequences, approximately 21% seen once. The specimen sequenced was blood. Receptors were obtained from a man in his 70s in good health.

The chain employs TRBV7-2 and TRBJ2-3, with 11 bases that match TRBD2. Germline CDR1 is SGHTA and CDR2 is FQGNSA. The V segment lost 3 bases and the J segment 5 bases; nucleotides outside the gene matches: 4. The CDR3 covers 15 residues. The CDR3 sequence: CASSFTSGSRDTQYF. DNA of the CDR3: TGTGCCAGCAGCTTCACTAGCGGGAGTAGAGATACGCAGTATTTT. Supplemented by reference TRBV7-2 and TRBJ2-3, the full variable domain reads GAGVSQSPSNKVTEKGKDVELRCDPISGHTALYWYRQSLGQGLEFLIYFQGNSAPDKSGLPSDRFSAERTGGSVSTLTIQRTQQEDSAVYLCASSFTSGSRDTQYFGPGTRLTVL.

The chain links TRBV12-3 or TRBV12-4 to TRBJ1-2, with unresolved D. This CDR3 comprises 15 residues. Trimming cost V 0 bases and J 7 bases, with 15 bases left between them. CDR3 residues: CASSLAGFLGRGYTF. The CDR3 bases are TGTGCCAGCAGTTTAGCAGGGTTCCTGGGTCGTGGCTACACCTTC.

V and J are TRBV12-3 or TRBV12-4 and TRBJ1-2; 8 bases are shared with TRBD1. The CDR3 loop spans 12 amino acids. The ends lost 3 bases at V and 7 bases at J; junction bases unmatched: 1. CDR3 in DNA: TGTGCCAGCAGTTTGGGACAGGTTGGCTACACCTTC. This codes for CASSLGQVGYTF.

With respect to this clonotype: No conserved phenylalanine or tryptophan is present at the end of the CDR3, so a read error is the likely explanation. The V gene is TRBV7-3, the J gene TRBJ2-3; 14 bases line up with TRBD2. The CDR3 runs to 15 residues. The ends lost 4 bases at V and 8 bases at J; junction bases unmatched: 5. CDR1 is SGHTA, CDR2 FQGTGA, per germline. The CDR3 bases are TGTGCCAGCAGCTCGGGACTAGCGGGAGTGTCTACGCAGTATCTT. It translates to CASSSGLAGVSTQYL.

This clonotype was counted ten times or more. The J gene is TRBJ2-3, the V gene TRBV18; TRBD2 is a possible D gene (5 bases). Trimming took off 3 bases at V and 5 bases at J, with 15 bases between the two ends. Per germline, CDR1 KGHSH and CDR2 LQKENI. The CDR3 has 15 amino acids. CDR3 in DNA: TGTGCCAGCTCACCTCCCGGGGTAGCAGGAGATACGCAGTATTTT. Encoded protein: CASSPPGVAGDTQYF.

V is TRBV27 and J is TRBJ2-3, with D possibly being TRBD2 (5 bases). The germline V and J ends were trimmed by 3 bases and 3 bases, with 7 bases remaining between them. Germline-derived CDR1 and CDR2 are MNHEY and SMNVEV (reference sequence). CDR3 length: 13 amino acids. CDR3 loop: CASSFTRTDTQYF. CDR3 nucleotide sequence: TGTGCCAGCAGTTTTACTAGAACAGATACGCAGTATTTT.

There are a few counts of this clonotype. V is TRBV6-5 and J is TRBJ2-5; 7 bases are a match to TRBD1. The end of the DNA is better explained by TRBJ2-7, so the J call may be wrong. This CDR3 has 15 amino acids. Germline V lookup: CDR1 MNHEY, CDR2 SVGAGI. CDR3 DNA: TGTGCCAGCAGACACGGACAGGTTGGAACCTACGAGCAGTACTTC. Translation: CASRHGQVGTYEQYF.

This clonotype was counted only a few times. This chain uses TRBV14 with TRBJ2-1; unclear D gene. Trimming removed 2 bases at V and 8 bases at J, with 7 bases between. The length of the CDR3 is 12 residues. CDR1 SGHDN and CDR2 FVKESK come from the germline V gene. CDR3 loop: CASSQRSHEQFF. CDR3 DNA: TGTGCCAGCAGCCAAAGATCCCATGAGCAGTTCTTC.

The chain employs TRBV9 and TRBJ2-5; 9 nucleotides line up with TRBD1. The J call may be faulty, since TRBJ2-1 better matches the DNA end. From germline, CDR1 is SGDLS and CDR2 YYNGEE. The CDR3 extends over 13 amino acids. The CDR3 region has the DNA TGTGCCAGCAGCGGCGGGACAGGGTACGAGCAGTTCTTC. The encoded protein is CASSGGTGYEQFF.

This clonotype was counted a few times. This chain links TRBV28 with TRBJ1-5; no definite D call. This CDR3 has 12 residues. Trimming shortened V by 9 bases and J by 7 bases, and 13 bases separated the two germline ends. Germline-derived CDR1 and CDR2 are MDHEN and SYDVKM. The CDR3: CASSSGWQPQHF. Written as DNA, the CDR3 is TGTGCCAGTTCCTCGGGATGGCAGCCCCAGCATTTT.

The chain carries TRBV20-1 and TRBJ2-3, with TRBD1 identical over 7 bases. CDR1 and CDR2 from the germline V gene are DFQATT and SNEGSKA (reference sequence). This CDR3 comprises 15 residues. Trimming took 0 bases from V and 2 from J; bases not matched to a gene: 5. CDR3 bases: TGCAGTGCTAGAGACCGGGACAGCTCCACAGATACGCAGTATTTT. Its translation: CSARDRDSSTDTQYF.

CDR3 in DNA: TGTGCCAGCCTAGGACTAGACAAGTACTACGGGGAGCTGTTTTTT. This gives the protein CASLGLDKYYGELFF. The chain uses TRBV28 and TRBJ2-2, with 7 bases matching TRBD2. Per the germline V gene, CDR1 is MDHEN and CDR2 is SYDVKM. CDR3 length: 15 amino acids. The V gene end was trimmed by 8 bases and the J gene end by 7 bases; junction bases not matched to a gene: 13.